The present T cell receptor beta chain was sequenced within a study of OX40 agonist ivuxolimab in advanced cancers. Looking at the study overall: Age averaged around 58 years (range roughly 20 to 90), and more than 80% were male. Two patients with cutaneous melanoma and one with hepatocellular carcinoma, three in total, showed partial responses. Points from the study as a whole: CD4+ T cells averaged fewer expanded clones than CD8+ T cells.

Note on this clone: As yet, its antigen is unknown.

Only in-frame clones appear in the TCRdb table, and some are missing; sequencing was by immunoSEQ multiplex PCR. Of just under 65,000 clones listed, around 81% are singletons. The CDR3 totals 13 residues. Looked up from germline, CDR1 is GTSNPN and CDR2 is SVGIG (reference sequence). Trimming shortened V by 4 bases and J by 0 bases, and 7 bases separated the two germline ends. Specimen: CD4+ or CD8+ T cells sorted from blood, collected in a trial of the OX40 agonist ivuxolimab. The J gene is TRBJ1-3, the V gene TRBV30; D is undetermined. The sequence came from an adult with an advanced solid tumor such as melanoma, head and neck, liver or kidney cancer. CDR3 protein: CAWKGRSGNTIYF. The CDR3 nucleotides read TGTGCCTGGAAAGGTCGCTCTGGAAACACCATATATTTT.